This T cell receptor beta chain was sequenced for a study of blood T cell repertoires in COVID-19. Study-level background: Sample material is recorded as cDNA or gDNA derived from T cells, B-cell-depleted T cells, or PBMCs.

V was shortened by 2 bases and J by 5 bases, with 9 bases between the two germline ends. Germline loops: CDR1 GTSNPN, CDR2 SVGIG (reference sequence). CDR3 length: 12 amino acids. Original analysis: Quantification of nucleated cells was approximated via reference gene primer amplification. Here immunoSEQ multiplex PCR was the method, and the copy in TCRdb shows in-frame clones only, minus some. D and trimming come from the DNA, and the V and J calls and clone size come from that table. The profile shows about 94,000 clones, 80% of them singletons. Sequenced: peripheral blood. This sequence was found in a human donor in a cohort sampled during active COVID-19. The rearrangement joins TRBV30 to TRBJ1-2; unclear D gene. CDR3 sequence (DNA): TGTGCCTGGAGTCGGTCAGGATATGGCTACACCTTC. Translating it yields CAWSRSGYGYTF.